This is a list of T cell receptor beta chains from one sample in a study of T cell responses to AZD1222 COVID-19 vaccine. The protocol was immunoSEQ multiplex PCR, while the TCRdb copy is restricted to in-frame clones and leaves out a portion. This sample yields about 83,000 clones, of which approximately 87% are seen a single time; 4.7% belongs to the top ten. Material: peripheral blood, obtained on day 0 of MenACWY control vaccination. Source of these receptors: an adult in good health. Each CDR3 is given without its conserved first and last residue.

>TRBV18
ASSPAAGDGYT
>TRBV28
ASSLDRYRNIQY
>TRBV27
ASSPFTGGAYEQY
>TRBV6-4
ASSEVGGQNNSPLH
>TRBV6-6
ASSPLGRLGSYEQY
>TRBV7-2
ASSSPHNEQF
>TRBV27
ASSLGGANYGYT
>TRBV5-1
ASSLAQGFANEKLF
>TRBV18
ASSQGNQPQH
>TRBV21-1
ASSKAHDGVLYGYT
>TRBV19
ASREEKYGYT
>TRBV6-5
ASRPPGTPGGYT
>TRBV30
AWSAGTGANEKLF
>TRBV5-4
ASSWASGRMYEQY
>TRBV21-1
ARFPYEQY
>TRBV27
ASSPSDRGYAYGYT
>TRBV13
ASSLVGAYEQY
>TRBV9
ASSALHSTGELF
>TRBV19
ASRWGGSNQPQH
>TRBV5-6
ASSPGQGRLETQY
>TRBV19
ASSRDRGFTGELF
>TRBV28
ASTSGGDESSYNEQF
>TRBV30
AWSPFKGYEQF
>TRBV6-5
ASRVADRNTGELF
>TRBV4-1
ASSQDEGTLYNSPLH
>TRBV7-9
ASAPADLVSGNTIY
>TRBV7-2
ASSLQASTDTQY
>TRBV11-2
ASSTRTSDYNEQF
>TRBV6-2/TRBV6-3
ASSYSGQAGYT
>TRBV7-2
ASSLVSAGYNEQF
>TRBV27
ASRLNNSPLH
>TRBV24-1
ATSDLRLNEQY
>TRBV28
ASRQGYNTEAF
>TRBV10-1
ASSEELGKNIQY
>TRBV29-1
SVARGILEPQH
>TRBV6-2/TRBV6-3
ASSQGDAVAH
>TRBV6-2/TRBV6-3
ASSYSGQPNQPQH
>TRBV5-6
ASSWGNTEAF
>TRBV7-6
ASSRNLDTEAF
>TRBV27
ASSQTVANNYGYT